This T cell receptor (beta chain) was recovered during a study of CD8 T cells in Susac syndrome. CDR1 and CDR2 from the germline V gene are DFQATT and SNEGSKA (reference sequence). This CDR3 is 15 amino acids long. Trimming removed 5 bases from V and 0 bases from J, with 14 bases in between. Reverse transcription of roughly 0.45 to 1 ug RNA was performed with random hexamers. Multiplex immunoSEQ PCR targeted 54 Vbeta and 13 Jbeta TCR beta segments. From the immunoSEQ multiplex PCR reads, TCRdb called clonotypes with MiXCR, one entry per CDR3 protein. The sample records about 140,000 distinct CDR3 sequences, roughly 94% being singletons.

The sequencing sample was made of CD8+ T cells from PBMCs. J is TRBJ1-5 and V is TRBV20-1; D gene unclear. This clonotype was sampled from a human donor in good health. The CDR3 spells CSAVDGSYSNQPQHF. The CDR3 DNA sequence: TGCAGTGCTGTAGACGGTTCTTATAGCAATCAGCCCCAGCATTTT.